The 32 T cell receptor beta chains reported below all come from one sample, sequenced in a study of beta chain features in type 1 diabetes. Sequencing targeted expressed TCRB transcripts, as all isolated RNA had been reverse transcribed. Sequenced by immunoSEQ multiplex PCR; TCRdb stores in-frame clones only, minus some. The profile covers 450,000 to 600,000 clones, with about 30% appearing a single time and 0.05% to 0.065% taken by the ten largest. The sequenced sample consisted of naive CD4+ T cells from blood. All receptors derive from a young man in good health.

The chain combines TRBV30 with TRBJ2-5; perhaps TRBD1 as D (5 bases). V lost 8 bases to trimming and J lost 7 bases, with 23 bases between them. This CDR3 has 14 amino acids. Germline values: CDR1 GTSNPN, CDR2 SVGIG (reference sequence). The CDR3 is CASLKGLSWGTQYF. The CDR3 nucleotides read TGTGCCAGCCTTAAGGGGCTTTCGTGGGGGACCCAGTACTTC.

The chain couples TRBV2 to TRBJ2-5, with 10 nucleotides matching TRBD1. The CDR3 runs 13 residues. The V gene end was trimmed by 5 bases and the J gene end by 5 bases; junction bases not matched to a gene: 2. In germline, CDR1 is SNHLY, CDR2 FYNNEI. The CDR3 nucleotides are TGTGCCAGCAGTAGGGGACAGGGGGAGACCCAGTACTTC. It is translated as CASSRGQGETQYF.

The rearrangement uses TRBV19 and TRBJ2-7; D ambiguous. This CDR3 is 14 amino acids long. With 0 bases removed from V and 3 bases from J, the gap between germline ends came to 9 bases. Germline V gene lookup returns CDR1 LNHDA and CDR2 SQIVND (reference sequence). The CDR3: CASSIDLSIYEQYF. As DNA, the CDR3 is TGTGCCAGTAGTATAGACCTCTCCATCTACGAGCAGTACTTC.

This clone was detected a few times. The CDR3 sequence is CASSLEGGYNEQFF. DNA for the CDR3: TGTGCCAGCAGCTTAGAGGGAGGTTACAATGAGCAGTTCTTC. V and J are TRBV7-9 and TRBJ2-1; possible D gene TRBD2, 6 bases. The germline V gene encodes CDR1 SEHNR and CDR2 FQNEAQ (reference sequence). The CDR3 has 14 amino acids. V was cut by 1 base and J by 4 bases, with 8 bases left in between.

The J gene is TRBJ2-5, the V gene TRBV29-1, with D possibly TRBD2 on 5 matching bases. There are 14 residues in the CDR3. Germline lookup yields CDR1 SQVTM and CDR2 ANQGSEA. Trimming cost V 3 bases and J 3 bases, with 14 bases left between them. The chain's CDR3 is CSVEEENPKETQYF. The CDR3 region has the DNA TGCAGCGTTGAGGAGGAAAACCCGAAAGAGACCCAGTACTTC.

The CDR3 here is CASSSVGGRATDTQYF. CDR3 sequence (DNA): TGTGCCAGCAGCTCCGTCGGGGGACGAGCCACAGATACGCAGTATTTT. The chain joins TRBV7-9 to TRBJ2-3; D is possibly TRBD2 (6 bases). With 4 bases removed from V and 2 bases from J, the gap between germline ends came to 16 bases. This CDR3 spans 16 amino acids. Per the germline V gene, CDR1 is SEHNR and CDR2 is FQNEAQ (reference sequence).

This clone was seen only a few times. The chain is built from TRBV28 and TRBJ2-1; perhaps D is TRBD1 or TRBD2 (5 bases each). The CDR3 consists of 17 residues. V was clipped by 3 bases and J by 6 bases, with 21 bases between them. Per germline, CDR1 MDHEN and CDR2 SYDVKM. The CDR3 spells CASSFWGGGLMRNEQFF. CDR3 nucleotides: TGTGCCAGCAGTTTTTGGGGCGGCGGGTTAATGCGCAATGAGCAGTTCTTC. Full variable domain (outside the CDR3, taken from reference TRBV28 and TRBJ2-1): DVKVTQSSRYLVKRTGEKVFLECVQDMDHENMFWYRQDPGLGLRLIYFSYDVKMKEKGDIPEGYSVSREKKERFSLILESASTNQTSMYLCASSFWGGGLMRNEQFFGPGTRLTVL.

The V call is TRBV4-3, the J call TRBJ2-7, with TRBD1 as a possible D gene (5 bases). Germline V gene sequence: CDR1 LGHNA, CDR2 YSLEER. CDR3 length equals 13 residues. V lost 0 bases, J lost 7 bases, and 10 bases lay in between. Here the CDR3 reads CASSQDRKGEQYF. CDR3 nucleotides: TGCGCCAGCAGCCAAGACAGAAAGGGGGAGCAGTACTTC.

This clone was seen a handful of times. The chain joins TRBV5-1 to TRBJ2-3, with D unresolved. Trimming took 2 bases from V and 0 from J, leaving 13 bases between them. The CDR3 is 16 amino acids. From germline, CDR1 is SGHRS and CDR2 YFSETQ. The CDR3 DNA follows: TGCGCCAGCAGCTTTTTCGGCTACCCTAGCACAGATACGCAGTATTTT. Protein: CASSFFGYPSTDTQYF.

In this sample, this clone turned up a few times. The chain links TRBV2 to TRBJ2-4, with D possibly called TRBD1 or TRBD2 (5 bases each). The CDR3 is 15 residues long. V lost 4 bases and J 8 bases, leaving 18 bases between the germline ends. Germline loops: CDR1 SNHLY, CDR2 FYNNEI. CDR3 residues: CASSARQRSQHIQYF. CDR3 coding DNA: TGTGCCAGCAGTGCCCGACAGCGGAGCCAGCACATTCAGTACTTC.

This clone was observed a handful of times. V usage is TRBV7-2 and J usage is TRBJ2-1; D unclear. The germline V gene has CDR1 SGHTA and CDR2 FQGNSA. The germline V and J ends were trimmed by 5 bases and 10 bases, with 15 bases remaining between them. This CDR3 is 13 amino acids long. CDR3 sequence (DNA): TGTGCCAGCAGCACGAAGCTCGATGGCGAGCAGTTCTTC. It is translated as CASSTKLDGEQFF.

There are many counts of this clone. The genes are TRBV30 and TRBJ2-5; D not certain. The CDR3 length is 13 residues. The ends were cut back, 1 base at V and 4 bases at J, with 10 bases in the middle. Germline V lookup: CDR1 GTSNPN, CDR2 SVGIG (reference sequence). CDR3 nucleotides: TGTGCCTGGAGTGCGTTATGGTTAGAGACCCAGTACTTC. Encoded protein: CAWSALWLETQYF.

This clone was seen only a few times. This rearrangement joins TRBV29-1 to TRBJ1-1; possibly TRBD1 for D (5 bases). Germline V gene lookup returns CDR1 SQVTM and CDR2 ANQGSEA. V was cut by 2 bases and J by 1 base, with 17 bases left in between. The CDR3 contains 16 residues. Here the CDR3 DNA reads TGCAGCGTTGAACCCCGAGGGATCGGGGGGAACACTGAAGCTTTCTTT. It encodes CSVEPRGIGGNTEAFF.

The CDR3 region has the DNA TGTGCCAGCAGCCAAGATTCTCGGAGAGACAGCCTCTATGGCTACACCTTC. It specifies CASSQDSRRDSLYGYTF. The chain uses TRBV14 and TRBJ1-2; TRBD1 is a possible D gene (5 bases). CDR1 SGHDN and CDR2 FVKESK come from the germline V gene. CDR3 length: 17 amino acids. V lost 0 bases, J lost 4 bases, and 18 bases lay in between.

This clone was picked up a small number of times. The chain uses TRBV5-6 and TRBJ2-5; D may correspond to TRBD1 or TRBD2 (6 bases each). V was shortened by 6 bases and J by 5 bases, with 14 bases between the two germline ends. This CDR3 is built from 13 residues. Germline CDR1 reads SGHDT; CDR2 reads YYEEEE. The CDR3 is CASNLQGGETQYF. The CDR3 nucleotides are TGTGCCAGCAACCTACAGGGAGGCGAGACCCAGTACTTC.

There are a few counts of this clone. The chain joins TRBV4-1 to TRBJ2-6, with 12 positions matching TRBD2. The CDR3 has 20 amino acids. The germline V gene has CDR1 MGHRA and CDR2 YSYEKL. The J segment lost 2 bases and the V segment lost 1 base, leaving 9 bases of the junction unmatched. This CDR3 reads CASSQGALAGGPPGANVLTF. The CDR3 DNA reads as TGCGCCAGCAGCCAAGGGGCCCTAGCGGGAGGGCCCCCTGGGGCCAACGTCCTGACTTTC.

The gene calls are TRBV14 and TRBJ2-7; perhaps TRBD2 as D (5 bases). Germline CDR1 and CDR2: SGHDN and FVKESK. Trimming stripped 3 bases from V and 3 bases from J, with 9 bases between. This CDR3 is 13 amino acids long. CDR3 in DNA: TGTGCCAGCAGCCACCATGCGGGCTACGAGCAGTACTTC. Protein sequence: CASSHHAGYEQYF. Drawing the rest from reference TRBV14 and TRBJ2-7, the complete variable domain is EAGVTQFPSHSVIEKGQTVTLRCDPISGHDNLYWYRRVMGKEIKFLLHFVKESKQDESGMPNNRFLAERTGGTYSTLKVQPAELEDSGVYFCASSHHAGYEQYFGPGTRLTVT.

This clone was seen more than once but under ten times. CDR3 protein: CSVESRTGGTEAFF. The CDR3 DNA reads as TGCAGCGTTGAATCAAGGACAGGGGGCACTGAAGCTTTCTTT. The rearrangement uses TRBV29-1 and TRBJ1-1, with 10 bases that match TRBD1. CDR1 is SQVTM and CDR2 is ANQGSEA in the germline V gene. The J segment lost 4 bases and the V segment lost 2 bases, leaving 4 bases of the junction unmatched. The CDR3 covers 14 residues.

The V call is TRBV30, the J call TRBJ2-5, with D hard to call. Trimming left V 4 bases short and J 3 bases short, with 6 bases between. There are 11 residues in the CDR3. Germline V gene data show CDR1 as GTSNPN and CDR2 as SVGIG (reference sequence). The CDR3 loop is CAWMSEETQYF. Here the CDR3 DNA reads TGTGCCTGGATGTCAGAAGAGACCCAGTACTTC.

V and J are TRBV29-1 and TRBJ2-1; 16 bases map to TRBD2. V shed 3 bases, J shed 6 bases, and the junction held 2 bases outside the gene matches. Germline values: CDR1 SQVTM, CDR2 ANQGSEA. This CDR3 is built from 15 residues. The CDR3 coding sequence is TGCAGCGTTGAGGGGACTAGCGGGAGGGCCAATGAGCAGTTCTTC. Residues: CSVEGTSGRANEQFF.

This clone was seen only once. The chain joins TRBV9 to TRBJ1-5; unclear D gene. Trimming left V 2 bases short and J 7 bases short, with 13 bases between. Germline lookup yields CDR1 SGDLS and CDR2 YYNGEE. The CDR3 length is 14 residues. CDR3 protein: CASSVSGLNQPQHF. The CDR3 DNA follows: TGTGCCAGCAGCGTCTCTGGTCTCAACCAGCCCCAGCATTTT.

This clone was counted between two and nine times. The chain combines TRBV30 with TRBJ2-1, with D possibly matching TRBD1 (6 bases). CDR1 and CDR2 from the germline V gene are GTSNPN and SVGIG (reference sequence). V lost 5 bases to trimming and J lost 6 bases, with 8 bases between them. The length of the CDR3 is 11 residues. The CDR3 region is CAWSDSNEQFF. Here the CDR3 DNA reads TGTGCCTGGTCGGACAGCAATGAGCAGTTCTTC.

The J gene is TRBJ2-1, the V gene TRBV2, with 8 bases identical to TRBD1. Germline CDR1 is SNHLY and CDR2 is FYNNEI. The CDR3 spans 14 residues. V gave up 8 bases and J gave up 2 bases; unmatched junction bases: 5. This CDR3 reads CASSIQGAYNEQFF. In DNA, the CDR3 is TGTGCCAGCTCCATACAGGGGGCCTACAATGAGCAGTTCTTC.

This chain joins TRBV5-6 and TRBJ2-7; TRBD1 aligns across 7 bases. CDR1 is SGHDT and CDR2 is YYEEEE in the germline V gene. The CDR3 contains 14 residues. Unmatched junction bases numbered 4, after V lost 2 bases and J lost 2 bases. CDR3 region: CASSFRDRPYEQYF. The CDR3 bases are TGTGCCAGCAGCTTCCGGGACAGACCCTACGAGCAGTACTTC.

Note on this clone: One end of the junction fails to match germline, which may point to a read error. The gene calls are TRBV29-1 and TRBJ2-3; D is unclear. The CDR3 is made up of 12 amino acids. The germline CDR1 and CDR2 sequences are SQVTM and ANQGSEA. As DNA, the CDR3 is TGCAGCGATGAAGGTAGTACAGATACGCAGTATTTT. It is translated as CSDEGSTDTQYF.

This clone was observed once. This CDR3 is CASSFGSNDEQFF. CDR3 bases: TGTGCCAGCAGCTTCGGGAGCAATGATGAGCAGTTCTTC. V gene TRBV5-6 combines with J gene TRBJ2-1, with TRBD2 as a possible D gene (6 bases). The CDR3 spans 13 residues. The ends were cut back, 2 bases at V and 8 bases at J, with 11 bases in the middle. Germline CDR1 SGHDT, CDR2 YYEEEE.

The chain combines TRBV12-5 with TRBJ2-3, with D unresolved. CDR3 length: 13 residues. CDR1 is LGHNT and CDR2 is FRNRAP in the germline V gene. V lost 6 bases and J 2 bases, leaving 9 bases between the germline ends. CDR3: CASGADNTDTQYF. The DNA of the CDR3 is TGTGCTAGTGGGGCCGACAACACAGATACGCAGTATTTT.

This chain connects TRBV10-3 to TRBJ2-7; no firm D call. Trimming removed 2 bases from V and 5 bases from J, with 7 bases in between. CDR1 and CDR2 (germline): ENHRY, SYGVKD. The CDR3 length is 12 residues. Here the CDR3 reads CAISESLDEQYF. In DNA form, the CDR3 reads TGTGCCATCAGTGAGAGTCTCGACGAGCAGTACTTC.

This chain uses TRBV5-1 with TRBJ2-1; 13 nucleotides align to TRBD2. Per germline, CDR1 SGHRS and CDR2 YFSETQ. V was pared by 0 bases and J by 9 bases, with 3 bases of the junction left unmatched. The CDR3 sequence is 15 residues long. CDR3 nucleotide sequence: TGCGCCAGCAGCTTGGGACTAGCGGGAGGTAGTGAGCAGTTCTTC. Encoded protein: CASSLGLAGGSEQFF. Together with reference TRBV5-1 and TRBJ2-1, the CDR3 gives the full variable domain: KAGVTQTPRYLIKTRGQQVTLSCSPISGHRSVSWYQQTPGQGLQFLFEYFSETQRNKGNFPGRFSGRQFSNSRSEMNVSTLELGDSALYLCASSLGLAGGSEQFFGPGTRLTVL.

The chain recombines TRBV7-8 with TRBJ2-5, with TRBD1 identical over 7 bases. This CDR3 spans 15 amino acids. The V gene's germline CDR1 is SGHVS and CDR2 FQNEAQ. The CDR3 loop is CGTNEGAARVGTQYF. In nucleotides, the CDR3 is TGTGGAACAAACGAGGGGGCTGCGCGGGTCGGAACCCAGTACTTC.

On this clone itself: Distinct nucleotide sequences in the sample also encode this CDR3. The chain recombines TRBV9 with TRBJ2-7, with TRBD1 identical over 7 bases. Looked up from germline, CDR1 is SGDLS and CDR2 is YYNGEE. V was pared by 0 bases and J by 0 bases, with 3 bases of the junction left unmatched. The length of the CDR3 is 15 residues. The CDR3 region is CASSVDAGGSYEQYF. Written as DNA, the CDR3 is TGTGCCAGCAGCGTAGATGCAGGGGGCTCCTACGAGCAGTACTTC. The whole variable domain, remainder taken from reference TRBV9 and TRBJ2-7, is DSGVTQTPKHLITATGQRVTLRCSPRSGDLSVYWYQQSLDQGLQFLIQYYNGEERAKGNILERFSAQQFPDLHSELNLSSLELGDSALYFCASSVDAGGSYEQYFGPGTRLTVT.

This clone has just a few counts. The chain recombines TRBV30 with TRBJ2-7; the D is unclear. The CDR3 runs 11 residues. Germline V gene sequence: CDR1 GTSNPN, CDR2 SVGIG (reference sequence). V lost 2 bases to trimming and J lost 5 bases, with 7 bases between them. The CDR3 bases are TGTGCCTGGAGTCTGGATAACGAGCAGTACTTC. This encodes CAWSLDNEQYF.